A single sample gave rise to the 2 T cell receptor beta chains below, sequenced in a study of siplizumab effects on memory and regulatory T cells. Sequencing was performed with immunoSEQ multiplex PCR; in TCRdb, only in-frame clones are kept and a portion is missing. Of some 110,000 clones listed, 93% are singletons. The material sequenced was Tregs sorted from blood. Receptor source: a human donor in good health.

The V gene is TRBV6-5, the J gene TRBJ2-5; possibly TRBD1 for D (6 bases). Matching the DNA end better, TRBJ2-7 makes the J call doubtful. The CDR3 runs 15 residues. The germline CDR1 and CDR2 sequences are MNHEY and SVGAGI. DNA of the CDR3: TGTGCCAGCAGTTACTCTGGCAGGGGCTTATACGAGCAGTACTTC. Translation gives CASSYSGRGLYEQYF.

The chain joins TRBV19 to TRBJ1-5; TRBD1 is a possible D gene (5 bases). CDR1 and CDR2 (germline): LNHDA, SQIVND (reference sequence). V was trimmed by 3 bases and J by 5 bases, leaving 11 bases between them. There are 14 residues in the CDR3. In DNA form, the CDR3 reads TGTGCCAGTAGTATGAGCAGGGTTCATCAGCCCCAGCATTTT. It codes for CASSMSRVHQPQHF. The full variable domain, its missing parts supplied by reference TRBV19 and TRBJ1-5, is DGGITQSPKYLFRKEGQNVTLSCEQNLNHDAMYWYRQDPGQGLRLIYYSQIVNDFQKGDIAEGYSVSREKKESFPLTVTSAQKNPTAFYLCASSMSRVHQPQHFGDGTRLSIL.